This T cell receptor beta chain was captured in a study of tumour-infiltrating T cells in Burkitt lymphoma. The overall study: Patients covered every epidemiological subtype of Burkitt lymphoma. Productive clonality predicted overall and progression-free survival.

Looked up from germline, CDR1 is MNHEY and CDR2 is SMNVEV (reference sequence). This CDR3 has 16 amino acids. Trimming removed 0 bases from V and 3 bases from J; junction bases left unmatched: 5. This clone was recorded a few times. What it binds is unknown. The repertoire was sequenced with immunoSEQ multiplex PCR; TCRdb's copy has only in-frame clones and lacks some. The sample carries over 1,000 clones, approximately 12% recorded once. General study results and limits: Public clonotypes, several, appeared across numerous Burkitt lymphoma patients.

The receptor was derived from a human donor with Burkitt lymphoma. The sample was tumor tissue. The J gene is TRBJ2-1, the V gene TRBV27, with 7 bases lining up with TRBD1. Here the CDR3 reads CASSLSTYRGYNEQFF. For the CDR3, the DNA is TGTGCCAGCAGTTTATCAACCTACAGGGGCTACAATGAGCAGTTCTTC.